What follows are 18 T cell receptor beta chains derived from one specimen sequenced in a study of cytomegalovirus exposure and HLA in healthy donors. The PCR was carried out with 60 Vbeta primers and 13 Jbeta primers. Libraries were prepared by immunoSEQ multiplex PCR; TCRdb keeps only in-frame clonotypes and omits some of them. The top ten hold around 8.9% of the sample, which has 75,000 to 80,000 clones, about four fifths seen once. Sequencing was done on a sample of PBMCs. The receptors come from a woman aged 40 to 55 in good health and CMV-seropositive.

This clone was picked up many times. This rearrangement joins TRBV5-5 to TRBJ1-1, with D perhaps matching TRBD1 (6 bases). V lost 0 bases, J lost 0 bases, and 9 bases lay in between. The CDR3 is 15 residues long. Germline V lookup: CDR1 SGHKS, CDR2 YYEKEE (reference sequence). CDR3 residues: CASSLDAGVNTEAFF. The CDR3 nucleotides read TGTGCCAGCAGCTTGGATGCAGGGGTGAACACTGAAGCTTTCTTT.

The chain recombines TRBV19 with TRBJ1-1, with TRBD1 matching over 7 bases. The germline CDR1 and CDR2 sequences are LNHDA and SQIVND (reference sequence). V lost 4 bases and J lost 6; bases outside the gene matches: 8. There are 14 residues in the CDR3. The CDR3 region has the DNA TGTGCCAGTAGTAGGACAGGTCCGGAGGCTGAAGCTTTCTTT. Encoded protein: CASSRTGPEAEAFF.

V gene TRBV15 combines with J gene TRBJ2-1, with TRBD1 identical over 8 bases. Germline values: CDR1 LNHNV, CDR2 YYDKDF (reference sequence). Trimming took 5 bases from V and 6 from J; bases not matched to a gene: 6. CDR3 size: 14 residues. The CDR3: CATSGGQAPNEQFF. Here the CDR3 DNA reads TGTGCCACCAGCGGGGGACAGGCCCCCAATGAGCAGTTCTTC.

A remark on this clone: This likely stems from a read error, as it lies one base from a far larger clone. The V and J genes are TRBV4-2 and TRBJ2-1, with TRBD2 matching 10 bases. This CDR3 comprises 19 residues. The germline CDR1 and CDR2 sequences are LGHNA and YNFKEQ. CDR3 region: CSSSQDETSGQSSYNEQFF. CDR3 nucleotide sequence: TGTTCCAGCAGCCAAGATGAGACTAGCGGGCAAAGCTCCTACAATGAGCAGTTCTTC.

The chain carries TRBV18 and TRBJ2-1; 14 bases are a match to TRBD2. Germline V gene data show CDR1 as KGHSH and CDR2 as LQKENI. CDR3 size: 15 residues. J lost 5 bases, V lost 3 bases, and 0 bases had no gene match. The CDR3 loop is CASSPGLAGDNEQFF. CDR3 DNA sequence: TGTGCCAGCTCACCGGGACTAGCGGGGGACAATGAGCAGTTCTTC.

This clone was observed a handful of times. Other DNA sequences of this sample code for an identical CDR3. This rearrangement joins TRBV7-3 to TRBJ2-5; 15 bases match TRBD2. Germline V gene lookup returns CDR1 SGHTA and CDR2 FQGTGA. The CDR3 covers 16 residues. Trimming cost V 3 bases and J 2 bases; bases outside gene matches: 1. Here the CDR3 reads CASSLGLAGGQETQYF. CDR3 nucleotides: TGTGCCAGCAGCTTGGGACTAGCGGGGGGTCAAGAGACCCAGTACTTC.

The table lists this clone with a count of one. The rearrangement joins TRBV7-2 to TRBJ2-5; 10 bases are a match to TRBD2. Germline values: CDR1 SGHTA, CDR2 FQGNSA. With 2 bases clipped from V and 4 bases from J, the junction kept 13 bases outside the gene matches. The length of the CDR3 is 18 residues. The CDR3 region is CASSLKIPSSGGGETQYF. The CDR3 nucleotides are TGTGCCAGCAGCTTAAAAATACCCTCTAGCGGGGGCGGAGAGACCCAGTACTTC.

V is TRBV5-4 and J is TRBJ1-6; 7 bases match TRBD1. J lost 6 bases, V lost 4 bases, and 7 bases had no gene match. The CDR3 runs to 15 residues. Germline values: CDR1 SGHNT, CDR2 YYREEE (reference sequence). CDR3 loop: CASSPLGQANSPLHF. The CDR3 DNA reads TGTGCCAGCAGCCCGCTAGGACAGGCTAATTCACCCCTCCACTTT.

This clone showed up just a few times. The chain links TRBV28 to TRBJ1-2; no clear D. The V end lost 1 base, the J end lost 2 bases, and 8 bases lay between the germline ends. The CDR3 is made up of 14 amino acids. Germline V CDR1 and CDR2: MDHEN, SYDVKM. This CDR3 is CASSLSLRNYGYTF. DNA for the CDR3: TGTGCCAGCAGTTTATCCCTGCGGAACTATGGCTACACCTTC.

The chain has TRBV7-2 and TRBJ2-3; a possible D gene is TRBD2 (5 bases). Looked up from germline, CDR1 is SGHTA and CDR2 is FQGNSA. V was clipped by 4 bases and J by 5 bases, with 7 bases between them. The CDR3 is made up of 12 amino acids. The CDR3 loop is CASSSSLDTQYF. CDR3 DNA: TGTGCCAGCAGCTCTAGCCTAGATACGCAGTATTTT.

This rearrangement joins TRBV6-1 to TRBJ2-3; the D gene is possibly TRBD2 (6 bases). CDR1 and CDR2 from the germline V gene are MNHNS and SASEGT. Trimming took 2 bases from V and 1 from J, leaving 10 bases between them. CDR3 size: 15 residues. The CDR3 region is CASSETPGGTDTQYF. DNA of the CDR3: TGTGCCAGCAGTGAAACGCCGGGGGGCACAGATACGCAGTATTTT.

V usage is TRBV5-1 and J usage is TRBJ1-5; tentative D call: TRBD1 (5 bases). Trimming removed 4 bases from V and 4 bases from J, with 12 bases in between. Germline V lookup: CDR1 SGHRS, CDR2 YFSETQ. The CDR3 runs 14 residues. The CDR3 protein is CASSPGGGNQPQHF. The CDR3 DNA sequence: TGCGCCAGCAGCCCCGGGGGGGGAAATCAGCCCCAGCATTTT. Full variable domain (rest looked up from reference TRBV5-1 and TRBJ1-5): KAGVTQTPRYLIKTRGQQVTLSCSPISGHRSVSWYQQTPGQGLQFLFEYFSETQRNKGNFPGRFSGRQFSNSRSEMNVSTLELGDSALYLCASSPGGGNQPQHFGDGTRLSIL.

This clone was picked up one time. V usage is TRBV7-3 and J usage is TRBJ1-1; TRBD1 agrees at 7 bases. This CDR3 comprises 17 residues. CDR1 is SGHTA and CDR2 is FQGTGA in the germline V gene. V lost 2 bases to trimming and J lost 0 bases; unmatched junction nucleotides: 9. CDR3 DNA sequence: TGTGCCAGCAGCTTAGGGGACAGTCCCTGGGTGAACACTGAAGCTTTCTTT. It encodes CASSLGDSPWVNTEAFF.

This clone was found a few times. V gene TRBV6-5 combines with J gene TRBJ2-5; D is perhaps TRBD1 (5 bases). The CDR3 extends over 13 amino acids. The V gene's germline CDR1 is MNHEY and CDR2 SVGAGI. V was shortened by 6 bases and J by 2 bases, with 10 bases between the two germline ends. CDR3 in DNA: TGTGCCAGCAGCCGACAGCAACAAGAGACCCAGTACTTC. Translated, it gives CASSRQQQETQYF.

This clone was found once. The chain recombines TRBV28 with TRBJ1-1; weak D call: TRBD1 (5 bases). The V end was cut by 6 bases, the J end by 8 bases, with 10 bases between. Germline lookup yields CDR1 MDHEN and CDR2 SYDVKM. The CDR3 length is 11 residues. CDR3 in amino acids: CASRRTYEAFF. The CDR3 DNA follows: TGTGCCAGCAGACGGACATACGAAGCTTTCTTT. Using reference TRBV28 and TRBJ1-1 for the parts outside the CDR3, the full variable domain is DVKVTQSSRYLVKRTGEKVFLECVQDMDHENMFWYRQDPGLGLRLIYFSYDVKMKEKGDIPEGYSVSREKKERFSLILESASTNQTSMYLCASRRTYEAFFGQGTRLTVV.

This chain links TRBV25-1 with TRBJ1-2, with TRBD1 matching 8 bases. V was clipped by 6 bases and J by 4 bases; unmatched bases: 4. This CDR3 spans 13 amino acids. The germline V gene encodes CDR1 MGHDK and CDR2 SYGVNS. CDR3 DNA sequence: TGTGCCAGCAGGGACAGGGCGGGCTATGGCTACACCTTC. Amino acid sequence: CASRDRAGYGYTF.

This clone was seen only once. CDR3 loop: CAVGTSNINEQFF. DNA for the CDR3: TGTGCCGTCGGGACTAGCAATATCAATGAGCAGTTCTTC. V is TRBV27 and J is TRBJ2-1, with TRBD2 identical over 9 bases. The germline gives CDR1 MNHEY, CDR2 SMNVEV (reference sequence). This CDR3 comprises 13 residues. V shed 11 bases, J shed 6 bases, and the junction held 8 bases outside the gene matches.

The chain combines TRBV6-6 with TRBJ2-3; the match to TRBD1 covers 7 bases. CDR3 length: 15 residues. Trimming removed 3 bases from V and 3 bases from J; junction bases left unmatched: 6. Germline CDR1 is MNHNY and CDR2 is SVGAGI (reference sequence). For the CDR3, the DNA is TGTGCCAGCAGTTATGGCAGGGGGAGAACAGATACGCAGTATTTT. Protein: CASSYGRGRTDTQYF.